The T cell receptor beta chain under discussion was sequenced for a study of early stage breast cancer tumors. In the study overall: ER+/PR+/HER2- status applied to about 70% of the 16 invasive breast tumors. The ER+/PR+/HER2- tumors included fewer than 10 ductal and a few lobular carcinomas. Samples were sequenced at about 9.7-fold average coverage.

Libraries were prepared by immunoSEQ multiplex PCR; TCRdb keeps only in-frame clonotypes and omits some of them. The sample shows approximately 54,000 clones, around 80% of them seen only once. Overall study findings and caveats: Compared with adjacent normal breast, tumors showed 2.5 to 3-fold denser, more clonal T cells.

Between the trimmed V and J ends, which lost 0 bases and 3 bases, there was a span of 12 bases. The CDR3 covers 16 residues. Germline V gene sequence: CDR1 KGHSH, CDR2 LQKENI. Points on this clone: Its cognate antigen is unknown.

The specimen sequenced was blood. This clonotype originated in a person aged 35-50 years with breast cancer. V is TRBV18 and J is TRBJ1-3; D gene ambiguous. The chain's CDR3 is CASSPPRSTRGNTIYF. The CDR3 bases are TGTGCCAGCTCACCACCGAGGAGCACACGTGGAAACACCATATATTTT.